Listed below are T cell receptor beta chains from one sample, sequenced in a study of blood T cell repertoires in COVID-19. Clones were read by immunoSEQ multiplex PCR, and TCRdb kept only the in-frame ones, dropping some. The table shows 150,000 to 200,000 clones, with about three quarters occurring only once. Material for sequencing was peripheral blood. The origin of the receptors is a woman aged 70-85 years with acute or convalescent COVID-19. Each CDR3 is given with its conserved first and last residue. A D gene is named only where the DNA matches it firmly. Size is stated for part of the rows, as once, few or many counts, or as a class when the clone is expanded.

size	D	V	length	J	CDR3	DNA
NA	NA	TRBV18	13	TRBJ2-3	CASSSDITDTQYF	TGTGCCAGCTCATCGGACATCACAGATACGCAGTATTTT
once	NA	TRBV2	14	TRBJ2-2	CASSVGQGNGELFF	TGTGCCAGCAGTGTAGGGCAGGGAAACGGGGAGCTGTTTTTT
NA	TRBD1	TRBV6-5	15	TRBJ1-6	CASREPGQVDSPLHF	TGTGCCAGCCGCGAACCCGGACAGGTGGATTCACCCCTCCACTTT
NA	NA	TRBV2	15	TRBJ2-2	CASSELGFFTGELFF	TGTGCCAGCAGTGAATTGGGCTTTTTTACCGGGGAGCTGTTTTTT
NA	TRBD2	TRBV19	15	TRBJ2-1	CASNPSGGSYNEQFF	TGTGCCAGTAACCCTAGCGGGGGATCCTACAATGAGCAGTTCTTC
NA	TRBD2	TRBV7-9	16	TRBJ2-1	CASSITPGLAGVEQFF	TGTGCCAGCAGCATCACGCCGGGACTAGCGGGAGTTGAGCAGTTCTTC
NA	NA	TRBV20-1	14	TRBJ1-2	CSASSEGSLYGYTF	TGCAGTGCTAGTTCGGAGGGGTCCCTCTATGGCTACACCTTC
NA	NA	TRBV7-9	16	TRBJ1-3	CASSPRRTDSGNTIYF	TGTGCCAGCAGTCCCCGTCGGACTGACTCTGGAAACACCATATATTTT
once	TRBD1	TRBV29-1	16	TRBJ2-7	CSFQVRGTGHLYEQYF	TGCAGCTTCCAAGTTAGGGGGACAGGACATCTCTACGAGCAGTACTTC
NA	NA	TRBV19	19	TRBJ2-6	CASTDRLGEAFSGANVLTF	TGTGCCAGTACCGACCGACTCGGAGAAGCTTTCTCTGGGGCCAACGTCCTGACTTTC
NA	NA	TRBV12-3/TRBV12-4	13	TRBJ2-7	CASSLRRTYEQYF	TGTGCCAGCAGTTTGAGGAGGACCTACGAGCAGTACTTC
once	TRBD1	TRBV19	16	TRBJ2-1	CASSPLRQGGYNEQFF	TGTGCCAGTAGCCCACTTAGACAGGGGGGGTACAATGAGCAGTTCTTC
NA	NA	TRBV4-2	14	TRBJ1-2	CASSQDTGSYGYTF	TGTGCCAGCAGCCAAGATACAGGGAGCTATGGCTACACCTTC
NA	NA	TRBV19	16	TRBJ2-4	CASSKGAGPVKNIQYF	TGTGCCAGTAGTAAGGGGGCGGGACCGGTCAAAAACATTCAGTACTTC
NA	NA	TRBV29-1	13	TRBJ2-7	CSALSYPRREQYF	TGCAGCGCCCTTTCGTATCCTAGGCGCGAGCAGTACTTC
NA	NA	TRBV24-1	14	TRBJ2-2	CATSFGANTGELFF	TGTGCCACCAGTTTCGGGGCGAACACCGGGGAGCTGTTTTTT
few	TRBD1	TRBV5-1	15	TRBJ1-6	CASSLGGQGRSPLHF	TGCGCCAGCAGCTTGGGAGGACAGGGCCGTTCACCCCTCCACTTT
NA	NA	TRBV6-5	14	TRBJ2-7	CASSRRGASYEQYF	TGTGCCAGCAGTCGCAGGGGGGCCTCCTACGAGCAGTACTTC
NA	TRBD2	TRBV6-2/TRBV6-3	15	TRBJ2-1	CASSILAGGYNEQFF	TGTGCCAGCAGTATACTAGCGGGAGGTTACAATGAGCAGTTCTTC
NA	NA	TRBV5-1	14	TRBJ1-1	CASSLSTANTEAFF	TGCGCCAGCAGCTTGTCAACAGCGAACACTGAAGCTTTCTTT
NA	TRBD1	TRBV5-8	15	TRBJ1-3	CASSFGTGLGNTIYF	TGTGCCAGCAGCTTCGGGACAGGGCTTGGAAACACCATATATTTT
many	TRBD1	TRBV2	18	TRBJ1-6	CASSEVRGKGAPPSPLHF	TGTGCCAGCAGTGAAGTCCGGGGGAAGGGGGCTCCCCCTTCACCCCTCCACTTT
once	TRBD2	TRBV3-1/TRBV3-2	13	TRBJ2-1	CASGLAGGNEQFF	TGTGCCAGCGGCCTGGCGGGAGGTAATGAGCAGTTCTTC
NA	NA	TRBV5-1	15	TRBJ1-1	CASSLEYRVNTEAFF	TGCGCCAGCAGCTTGGAGTACAGGGTGAACACTGAAGCTTTCTTT
NA	NA	TRBV19	16	TRBJ1-1	CASSITHSGRDTEAFF	TGTGCCAGTAGTATCACCCACTCCGGTCGGGACACTGAAGCTTTCTTT
NA	NA	TRBV6-5	16	TRBJ1-1	CASSYSIRGADTEAFF	TGTGCCAGCAGTTACTCGATTCGGGGGGCAGACACTGAAGCTTTCTTT
NA	NA	TRBV5-4	14	TRBJ1-1	CASSRQGGNTEAFF	TGTGCCAGCAGCCGGCAGGGAGGCAACACTGAAGCTTTCTTT
once	NA	TRBV19	16	TRBJ2-2	CASSIRVGAMTGELFF	TGTGCCAGTAGTATAAGGGTGGGGGCTATGACCGGGGAGCTGTTTTTT
NA	NA	TRBV30	16	TRBJ2-3	CAWSAGLDWHTDTQYF	TGTGCCTGGAGTGCGGGTCTGGACTGGCACACAGATACGCAGTATTTT
NA	NA	TRBV10-2	13	TRBJ1-6	CASSDGGNSPLHF	TGCGCCAGCAGTGATGGGGGGAATTCACCCCTCCACTTT
NA	NA	TRBV18	13	TRBJ1-1	CASEGVRNTEAFF	TGTGCCAGCGAGGGAGTTCGGAACACTGAAGCTTTCTTT
NA	NA	TRBV10-1	13	TRBJ2-7	CASSVTDSYEQYF	TGCGCCAGCAGTGTTACAGACTCCTACGAGCAGTACTTC
NA	NA	TRBV12-5	17	TRBJ2-5	CASGLAVGAGREETQYF	TGTGCTAGTGGTTTGGCGGTCGGGGCGGGAAGGGAAGAGACCCAGTACTTC
NA	NA	TRBV2	17	TRBJ1-1	CASIRGQPTGGKTEAFF	TGTGCCAGCATTCGGGGACAACCTACGGGGGGCAAAACTGAAGCTTTCTTT